Below, one T cell receptor beta chain is given with its context. The sample comes from a study of T cells after yellow fever vaccination. From the 5' RACE reads, TCRdb called clonotypes with MiXCR, one entry per CDR3 protein. There are under 400,000 distinct CDR3 sequences in the sample; roughly 11% occur only once, and roughly 18% lies in the top ten. The input for sequencing was PBMCs, taken on the day of the first yellow fever vaccination. This receptor was identified in a man aged 18 to 29 who received the YFV17D yellow fever vaccine.

CDR3 bases: TGTGCCAGCAGCTTCTTGGGAGCGGGCAATCAGCCCCAGCATTTT. Encoded protein: CASSFLGAGNQPQHF. J is TRBJ1-5 and V is TRBV5-6; D gene unclear. The CDR3 is 15 residues long. The V end was cut by 2 bases, the J end by 2 bases, with 11 bases between. Germline V gene lookup returns CDR1 SGHDT and CDR2 YYEEEE.